The 17 T cell receptor beta chains in this list originate from one sample, sequenced in a study of regulatory T cells in long-lasting Graves disease. Indicated time point: persistent/refractory GD, antithyroid drugs over 5 years with positive TRAb. PBMC-derived RNA was used for the TCR library. HTBI primers from iRepertoire and Arm-PCR of CDR3 regions yielded the TCR beta libraries. MiXCR, applied by TCRdb to the multiplex PCR reads, yields one record per CDR3 protein. There are 650,000 to 850,000 distinct CDR3 sequences in the sample; about 32% occur only once, and roughly 41% lies in the top ten. The sequencing here drew on peripheral blood mononuclear cells (PBMCs), taken when the disease was refractory, from a patient treated with antithyroid drugs. The receptors here all came from a female donor with Graves disease.

The V and J genes are TRBV7-9 and TRBJ2-7, with 8 nucleotides matching TRBD1. This CDR3 has 14 amino acids. Germline V gene lookup returns CDR1 SEHNR and CDR2 FQNEAQ (reference sequence). The junction had 8 bases not matched to a gene; V was cut back by 5 bases and J by 5 bases. The CDR3 DNA follows: TGTGCCAGCAGCCCGGGACAGGCCCCGAACGAGCAGTACTTC. Translating it yields CASSPGQAPNEQYF.

Worth noting for this clonotype: With a much larger clone just one base away, this may be a read error. The chain combines TRBV20-1 with TRBJ2-1; 10 positions match TRBD2. This CDR3 region has 14 residues. With V trimmed by 4 bases and J by 10 bases, 10 bases remained unmatched. CDR1 is DFQATT, CDR2 SNEGSKA, per germline (reference sequence). CDR3 loop: CSANLAGVNYEQFF. The CDR3, as DNA: TGCAGTGCTAACCTAGCGGGAGTAAACTACGAGCAGTTCTTC.

The gene calls are TRBV5-1 and TRBJ2-2; D remains unclear. V lost 0 bases, J lost 0 bases, and 6 bases lay in between. This CDR3 is built from 15 residues. Germline CDR1 and CDR2: SGHRS and YFSETQ. The CDR3 spells CASSLDAPNTGELFF. In DNA, the CDR3 is TGCGCCAGCAGCTTGGACGCCCCGAACACCGGGGAGCTGTTTTTT. The variable domain in full, completed from reference TRBV5-1 and TRBJ2-2, reads KAGVTQTPRYLIKTRGQQVTLSCSPISGHRSVSWYQQTPGQGLQFLFEYFSETQRNKGNFPGRFSGRQFSNSRSEMNVSTLELGDSALYLCASSLDAPNTGELFFGEGSRLTVL.

This clonotype has more than one count but fewer than ten. The chain recombines TRBV19 with TRBJ1-1, with 7 bases identical to TRBD1. The CDR3 consists of 13 residues. Germline trimming cut 8 bases from V and 0 bases from J; bases unmatched to any gene: 3. CDR1 is LNHDA, CDR2 SQIVND, per germline (reference sequence). The CDR3 reads CASFGTVNTEAFF. The CDR3 DNA follows: TGTGCCAGTTTCGGGACAGTGAACACTGAAGCTTTCTTT.

As for this clonotype: Given a much more abundant clone one base away, this may be a read error. The rearrangement uses TRBV28 and TRBJ2-5; the D is unclear. CDR1 MDHEN and CDR2 SYDVKM come from the germline V gene. The CDR3 is made up of 12 amino acids. The CDR3 reads CASSESGEAQYF. In DNA form, the CDR3 reads TGCGCCAGCTCCGAGAGTGGAGAGGCCCAGTACTTC.

This clonotype was seen repeatedly, ten times or more. The chain employs TRBV12-3 or TRBV12-4 and TRBJ1-2; possibly TRBD1 for D (6 bases). This CDR3 spans 13 amino acids. V lost 8 bases and J 6 bases, leaving 16 bases between the germline ends. The CDR3 spells CASCLPDRNGYTF. The CDR3 nucleotides read TGTGCCAGCTGCCTCCCGGACAGAAATGGCTACACCTTC.

This clonotype occurred a few times. The CDR3 region is CASSLDGRSNTEAFF. The DNA for the CDR3 is TGTGCCAGCAGCTTAGATGGCAGGTCGAACACTGAAGCTTTCTTT. The rearrangement links TRBV7-2 to TRBJ1-1, with no clear D. CDR3 length: 15 amino acids. V lost 1 base, J lost 1 base, and 10 bases lay in between. Germline V gives CDR1 SGHTA, CDR2 FQGNSA.

The sample holds a few counts of this clonotype. The rearrangement joins TRBV11-2 to TRBJ2-1; 15 nucleotides align to TRBD2. The CDR3 sequence is 16 residues long. J lost 7 bases, V lost 2 bases, and 3 bases had no gene match. Germline V lookup: CDR1 SGHAT, CDR2 FQNNGV. The CDR3 sequence: CASSLPGLAGGNEQFF. The DNA for the CDR3 is TGTGCCAGCAGCTTACCGGGACTAGCGGGAGGAAATGAGCAGTTCTTC.

There are many counts of this clonotype. The chain is built from TRBV28 and TRBJ1-4; D gene unclear. The CDR3 sequence is 14 residues long. The V end was cut by 4 bases, the J end by 7 bases, with 13 bases between. From germline, CDR1 is MDHEN and CDR2 SYDVKM. In DNA form, the CDR3 reads TGTGCCAGCAGTTCGGCGACAAGCTCTGAAAAACTGTTTTTT. It specifies CASSSATSSEKLFF.

This clonotype has a handful of counts. J is TRBJ1-2 and V is TRBV25-1; D gene ambiguous. The CDR3 has 13 amino acids. Trimming removed 6 bases from V and 2 bases from J, with 10 bases in between. CDR1 MGHDK and CDR2 SYGVNS come from the germline V gene. For the CDR3, the DNA is TGTGCCAGCAGACCCGCTGGCAACTATGGCTACACCTTC. Amino acid sequence: CASRPAGNYGYTF.

The chain employs TRBV29-1 and TRBJ2-5, with 9 positions matching TRBD1. Germline assignment: CDR1 SQVTM and CDR2 ANQGSEA. The CDR3 consists of 12 residues. V was clipped by 6 bases and J by 8 bases; unmatched bases: 7. The CDR3 sequence: CSVTGGTNTQYF. CDR3 DNA sequence: TGCAGCGTGACAGGGGGTACCAACACCCAGTACTTC.

V and J are TRBV5-1 and TRBJ1-2; tentatively, D is TRBD1 (5 bases). Germline V gene lookup returns CDR1 SGHRS and CDR2 YFSETQ. Trimming removed 0 bases from V and 3 bases from J, with 9 bases in between. CDR3 length: 14 residues. DNA of the CDR3: TGCGCCAGCAGCTTGGATCCGGGACACTATGGCTACACCTTC. Its protein is CASSLDPGHYGYTF.

The chain couples TRBV27 to TRBJ1-2; 7 positions match TRBD1. The CDR3 contains 15 residues. Germline-derived CDR1 and CDR2 are MNHEY and SMNVEV (reference sequence). V dropped 6 bases and J dropped 2; count of bases not matched to a gene: 9. CDR3 loop: CASRRQSGQNYGYTF. DNA of the CDR3: TGTGCCAGCAGGAGACAATCGGGACAGAACTATGGCTACACCTTC.

This clonotype was seen many times. This chain links TRBV28 with TRBJ1-5; D possibly corresponds to TRBD1 (5 bases). Germline lookup yields CDR1 MDHEN and CDR2 SYDVKM. This CDR3 spans 14 amino acids. The V end was cut by 7 bases, the J end by 3 bases, with 13 bases between. The CDR3 loop reads CASILSGVNQPQHF. The CDR3 nucleotides read TGTGCCAGCATTCTCTCGGGGGTCAATCAGCCCCAGCATTTT.

This clonotype was counted at least ten times. The genes are TRBV28 and TRBJ1-2; no clear D. Germline assignment: CDR1 MDHEN and CDR2 SYDVKM. This CDR3 comprises 16 residues. Trimming removed 2 bases at V and 0 bases at J, with 13 bases between. The CDR3 nucleotides read TGTGCCAGCAGTTTAAAATTGACGAAAGCTAACTATGGCTACACCTTC. Its translation: CASSLKLTKANYGYTF.

This clonotype was observed a handful of times. The V call is TRBV25-1, the J call TRBJ1-1, with a tentative D call TRBD1 (5 bases). The CDR3 covers 11 residues. CDR1 and CDR2 (germline): MGHDK, SYGVNS. V was trimmed by 4 bases and J by 10 bases, leaving 10 bases between them. CDR3 loop: CASSGAGRAFF. Here the CDR3 DNA reads TGTGCCAGCAGTGGGGCAGGGAGAGCTTTCTTT. The full variable domain, with the rest looked up from reference TRBV25-1 and TRBJ1-1, is EADIYQTPRYLVIGTGKKITLECSQTMGHDKMYWYQQDPGMELHLIHYSYGVNSTEKGDLSSESTVSRIRTEHFPLTLESARPSHTSQYLCASSGAGRAFFGQGTRLTVV.

Note on this clonotype: The CDR3 does not end in the conserved phenylalanine or tryptophan, so this is likely a read error. The rearrangement uses TRBV11-2 and TRBJ1-1; TRBD1 might be the D (6 bases). The V gene's germline CDR1 is SGHAT and CDR2 FQNNGV. The ends were cut back, 3 bases at V and 2 bases at J, with 13 bases in the middle. The CDR3 is made up of 15 amino acids. As DNA, the CDR3 is TGTGCCAGCAGCTTGGGGGGACATACAAACACTGAAGCTTTCCTT. Its protein product is CASSLGGHTNTEAFL.